The rows below give T cell receptor beta chains drawn from one sample of a study of T cell responses to AZD1222 COVID-19 vaccine. The table came from immunoSEQ multiplex PCR; TCRdb's copy has only in-frame clones and leaves some out. The sample includes around 120,000 clones, about 88% of them seen just once. The specimen comprised peripheral blood, sampled on day 0 of AZD1222 vaccination. Source of these receptors: an adult in good health. The CDR3 runs from the conserved cysteine through the conserved F or W. Fields, in order: D gene, clone size, J gene, V gene, CDR3 DNA, CDR3 protein. A D gene is named only where the DNA matches it firmly. Clone sizes are given selectively: once, few, many, or a class where the clone is expanded.

D: -; size: -; J: TRBJ1-1; V: TRBV30; DNA: TGTGCCGCAGAGGAAGAGGGCACTGAAGCTTTCTTT; CDR3: CAAEEEGTEAFF
D: TRBD2; size: once; J: TRBJ2-5; V: TRBV9; DNA: TGTGCCAGCAGTGTCGGGACTAGCGGGGGGCCTATTCAAGAGACCCAGTACTTC; CDR3: CASSVGTSGGPIQETQYF
D: -; size: -; J: TRBJ1-2; V: TRBV28; DNA: TGTGCCAGCAGTTTCCCGCGGGGGGGGGCCTATGGCTACACCTTC; CDR3: CASSFPRGGAYGYTF
D: TRBD2; size: -; J: TRBJ2-7; V: TRBV18; DNA: TGTGCCAGCTCACCGACTAGCGGGTCCTACGAGCAGTACTTC; CDR3: CASSPTSGSYEQYF
D: -; size: few; J: TRBJ1-4; V: TRBV11-2; DNA: TGTGCCAGCAGCCCGACCCCTGAAGTATATGAAAAACTGTTTTTT; CDR3: CASSPTPEVYEKLFF
D: -; size: -; J: TRBJ2-1; V: TRBV11-3; DNA: TGTGCCAGCAGCTTAACTGGGCTACGGGGGAATGAACAGTTCTTC; CDR3: CASSLTGLRGNEQFF
D: -; size: few; J: TRBJ1-4; V: TRBV2; DNA: TGTGCCAGCGGGAGGAGGGGAAGGGCGGCTAATGAAAAACTGTTTTTT; CDR3: CASGRRGRAANEKLFF
D: -; size: -; J: TRBJ2-1; V: TRBV7-7; DNA: TGTGCTAGCAGCTTAGTGCCAGGCCCGGGGAATGAGCAGTTCTTC; CDR3: CASSLVPGPGNEQFF
D: TRBD1; size: -; J: TRBJ2-7; V: TRBV30; DNA: TGTGCCTGGAGCGAGGACAGGTTTTCCTACGAGCAGTACTTC; CDR3: CAWSEDRFSYEQYF
D: -; size: once; J: TRBJ2-7; V: TRBV11-2; DNA: TGTGCCAGCAGCTTGACAGGCGGCTCCTACGAGCAGTACTTC; CDR3: CASSLTGGSYEQYF
D: -; size: -; J: TRBJ2-1; V: TRBV11-3; DNA: TGTGCCAGCAGCCCGAGGGCCTCAAACAATGAGCAGTTCTTC; CDR3: CASSPRASNNEQFF
D: TRBD1; size: once; J: TRBJ2-7; V: TRBV30; DNA: TGTGCCTGGTCCCCCGGGACAGGGATTAACGAGCAGTACTTC; CDR3: CAWSPGTGINEQYF
D: -; size: -; J: TRBJ2-1; V: TRBV7-9; DNA: TGTGCCAGCAGCTTATCTGGCGGGGTATACAATGAGCAGTTCTTC; CDR3: CASSLSGGVYNEQFF
D: -; size: -; J: TRBJ2-5; V: TRBV24-1; DNA: TGTGCCACCCGCCGGGAGACCCAGTACTTC; CDR3: CATRRETQYF
D: -; size: -; J: TRBJ1-3; V: TRBV27; DNA: TGTGCCAGCAGTTATCGAGGCGGTTACCCCATATATTTT; CDR3: CASSYRGGYPIYF
D: TRBD2; size: -; J: TRBJ2-7; V: TRBV7-3; DNA: TGTGCCAGCAGCTTACGGGGGGTCTACGAGCAGTACTTC; CDR3: CASSLRGVYEQYF
D: -; size: -; J: TRBJ1-1; V: TRBV6-1; DNA: TGTGCCAGCAGTGATGGGGGGGGAGGGCACACTGAAGCTTTCTTT; CDR3: CASSDGGGGHTEAFF
D: -; size: -; J: TRBJ1-5; V: TRBV27; DNA: TGTGCCAGCAGGGGGGGGACGGTTAGCAATCAGCCCCAGCATTTT; CDR3: CASRGGTVSNQPQHF
D: -; size: -; J: TRBJ1-1; V: TRBV29-1; DNA: TGCAGCGTAGAGGACTCTGAAGCTTTCTTT; CDR3: CSVEDSEAFF
D: TRBD2; size: -; J: TRBJ2-7; V: TRBV24-1; DNA: TGTGCCACCAGCTTTAGCGGGAGCTACGAGCAGTACTTC; CDR3: CATSFSGSYEQYF
D: -; size: -; J: TRBJ1-2; V: TRBV4-3; DNA: TGCGCCAGCAGCCAAGATAGGGGCAGGACAAAAAACTATGGCTACACCTTC; CDR3: CASSQDRGRTKNYGYTF
D: TRBD2; size: -; J: TRBJ2-2; V: TRBV6-1; DNA: TGTGCCAGCAGTGGCGGACTAGCGGGAGCCGCCGGGGAGCTGTTTTTT; CDR3: CASSGGLAGAAGELFF
D: -; size: -; J: TRBJ2-3; V: TRBV24-1; DNA: TGTGCCACCAGTGTTCGCGGTGATACGCAGTATTTT; CDR3: CATSVRGDTQYF
D: TRBD2; size: -; J: TRBJ2-1; V: TRBV9; DNA: TGTGCCAGCAGCCCGGGACTAGAGTCTTACAATGAGCAGTTCTTC; CDR3: CASSPGLESYNEQFF
D: -; size: once; J: TRBJ1-2; V: TRBV2; DNA: TGTGCCAGCAATTTCCCATCATCCACAACAGGTAATTACGGCTACACCTTC; CDR3: CASNFPSSTTGNYGYTF
D: -; size: -; J: TRBJ1-2; V: TRBV11-1; DNA: TGTGCCAGCAGCTTAGGCCATAACTATGGCTACACCTTC; CDR3: CASSLGHNYGYTF
D: -; size: -; J: TRBJ2-1; V: TRBV30; DNA: TGTGCCTGGAGTATGACAGTGAATGAGCAGTTCTTC; CDR3: CAWSMTVNEQFF
D: TRBD1; size: -; J: TRBJ1-5; V: TRBV6-5; DNA: TGTGCCAGCAGGCGACAGGGGGGCAATCAGCCCCAGCATTTT; CDR3: CASRRQGGNQPQHF
D: TRBD1; size: -; J: TRBJ2-5; V: TRBV5-1; DNA: TGCGCCAGCAGCTTGCTCGGACAGGCCTCGGAGACCCAGTACTTC; CDR3: CASSLLGQASETQYF
D: -; size: -; J: TRBJ2-7; V: TRBV4-1; DNA: TGCGCCAGCAGCTCCCCGTCGACACGACCTGCATACGAGCAGTACTTC; CDR3: CASSSPSTRPAYEQYF
D: -; size: few; J: TRBJ1-4; V: TRBV18; DNA: TGTGCCAGCTCACCCCAGACAGAAAGTAATGAAAAACTGTTTTTT; CDR3: CASSPQTESNEKLFF
D: -; size: -; J: TRBJ1-3; V: TRBV2; DNA: TGTGCCAGCAGTGCATACGACCCCTCTGGAAACACCATATATTTT; CDR3: CASSAYDPSGNTIYF
D: TRBD2; size: -; J: TRBJ2-7; V: TRBV10-1; DNA: TGCGCCAGCAGTGAGTATAGACTAGCGGCACGAGAGCAGTACTTC; CDR3: CASSEYRLAAREQYF
D: TRBD1; size: -; J: TRBJ2-3; V: TRBV11-2; DNA: TGTGCCAGCAGCCCACGGACAGGGGGCACCACAGATACGCAGTATTTT; CDR3: CASSPRTGGTTDTQYF
D: TRBD1; size: -; J: TRBJ1-5; V: TRBV28; DNA: TGTGCCAGCGGGAAGACAGGGCCCAATCAGCCCCAGCATTTT; CDR3: CASGKTGPNQPQHF
D: -; size: -; J: TRBJ1-5; V: TRBV19; DNA: TGTGCCAGTAGTAGGGGAGGAGGGTATGGGGGCAATCAGCCCCAGCATTTT; CDR3: CASSRGGGYGGNQPQHF
D: TRBD1; size: once; J: TRBJ1-5; V: TRBV24-1; DNA: TGTGCCACCAGTGATCCTCGGACAGGGAATCAGCCCCAGCATTTT; CDR3: CATSDPRTGNQPQHF
D: -; size: -; J: TRBJ2-2; V: TRBV18; DNA: TGTGCCAGCTCACGCCAACAAGACACCGGGGAGCTGTTTTTT; CDR3: CASSRQQDTGELFF
D: TRBD1; size: -; J: TRBJ1-1; V: TRBV6-6; DNA: TGTGCCAGCAGTTTTTCCGGGACAGGGGCTGTTGAAGCTTTCTTT; CDR3: CASSFSGTGAVEAFF
D: TRBD1; size: -; J: TRBJ2-7; V: TRBV4-2; DNA: TGTGCCAGCAGCCAAGTTGCAGGGGGCTTTTCCTACGAGCAGTACTTC; CDR3: CASSQVAGGFSYEQYF
D: TRBD1; size: -; J: TRBJ2-5; V: TRBV27; DNA: TGTGCCAGCAGTCAGAACCTTGGACAGGGCGAGACCCAGTACTTC; CDR3: CASSQNLGQGETQYF
D: -; size: -; J: TRBJ2-7; V: TRBV11-2; DNA: TGTGCCAGCAGCTTAGGTCGGGGAAACTCCTACGAGCAGTACTTC; CDR3: CASSLGRGNSYEQYF
D: -; size: -; J: TRBJ2-5; V: TRBV15; DNA: TGTGCCACCAGCAGAGATAGACCCCAAGAGACCCAGTACTTC; CDR3: CATSRDRPQETQYF
D: -; size: -; J: TRBJ2-2; V: TRBV19; DNA: TGTGCCAGTAGTTTACGCGGGAACACCGGGGAGCTGTTTTTT; CDR3: CASSLRGNTGELFF
D: TRBD1; size: -; J: TRBJ1-4; V: TRBV4-3; DNA: TGCGCCAGCAGCCAAGTGGGCCGGGACAGCCTAAACTGGGGAGAAAAACTGTTTTTT; CDR3: CASSQVGRDSLNWGEKLFF
D: -; size: -; J: TRBJ2-3; V: TRBV3-1/TRBV3-2; DNA: TGTGCCAGCAGCCAAGTTTCTTCTACGCAGTATTTT; CDR3: CASSQVSSTQYF
D: TRBD1; size: -; J: TRBJ2-2; V: TRBV7-9; DNA: TGTGCCAGCAGTCACAGGGGCGCGAACACCGGGGAGCTGTTTTTT; CDR3: CASSHRGANTGELFF
D: -; size: -; J: TRBJ1-2; V: TRBV19; DNA: TGTGCCAGTAGTATTGGACAGATCTATGGCTACACCTTC; CDR3: CASSIGQIYGYTF
D: -; size: -; J: TRBJ2-1; V: TRBV5-1; DNA: TGCGCCAGCAGCCGGACGTCTTGGGGGGCATCCTACAATGAGCAGTTCTTC; CDR3: CASSRTSWGASYNEQFF
D: TRBD1; size: -; J: TRBJ1-6; V: TRBV19; DNA: TGTGCCAGTAGTATGGGACAGGGCCGGCGGGCGTCACCCCTCCACTTT; CDR3: CASSMGQGRRASPLHF
D: -; size: -; J: TRBJ1-2; V: TRBV28; DNA: TGTGCCAGCAGTTCCCTCTATGGCTACACCTTC; CDR3: CASSSLYGYTF
D: -; size: -; J: TRBJ2-5; V: TRBV19; DNA: TGTGCCAGTAGTCCAGGGGTGCAAGGAGAGACCCAGTACTTC; CDR3: CASSPGVQGETQYF
D: TRBD2; size: -; J: TRBJ2-7; V: TRBV19; DNA: TGTGCCAGTAGTATAAGGGAGGGAGGGCCTAACTACGAGCAGTACTTC; CDR3: CASSIREGGPNYEQYF
D: -; size: few; J: TRBJ1-1; V: TRBV7-9; DNA: TGTGCCAGCACCAGGGCCCTGAACACTGAAGCTTTCTTT; CDR3: CASTRALNTEAFF
D: -; size: -; J: TRBJ2-5; V: TRBV30; DNA: TGTGCCTGGAGTGTAAAGGTCCCACAAGAGACCCAGTACTTC; CDR3: CAWSVKVPQETQYF
D: TRBD2; size: few; J: TRBJ2-3; V: TRBV13; DNA: TGTGCCAGCAGCTCGCCGGGACGGACGGGACTAGCGGGAGGCCCTAAGAGCACAGATACGCAGTATTTT; CDR3: CASSSPGRTGLAGGPKSTDTQYF